Each of the 3 T cell receptor beta chains below was sequenced from the same sample in a study of human T cells and chemical hapten exposure. TCRdb re-derived calls from the RACE reads in MiXCR, one entry per CDR3 protein. This table holds nearly 350,000 distinct CDR3 sequences, approximately 6.3% found once. Sample time point: patch test 1, 2 weeks after DPC sensitization. Treatment reported: therapeutic diphenylcyclopropenone sensitization with weekly scalp DPC. The specimen comprised whole blood, sampled in connection with sensitization to the hapten diphenylcyclopropenone (DPC). These receptors originate from a woman aged 18-35 years with alopecia areata. Some clones in this sample may be carry-over from other donors' samples.

This clonotype showed up just a few times. The chain has TRBV28 and TRBJ2-7; either TRBD1 or TRBD2 may supply D (6 bases each). There are 13 residues in the CDR3. Trimming removed 5 bases from V and 6 bases from J, with 14 bases in between. The V gene's germline CDR1 is MDHEN and CDR2 SYDVKM. DNA for the CDR3: TGTGCCAGCAGTCTACAGGGACTCCCCGAGCAGTACTTC. Translation: CASSLQGLPEQYF. Based on the CDR3 plus reference TRBV28 and TRBJ2-7, the full variable domain is DVKVTQSSRYLVKRTGEKVFLECVQDMDHENMFWYRQDPGLGLRLIYFSYDVKMKEKGDIPEGYSVSREKKERFSLILESASTNQTSMYLCASSLQGLPEQYFGPGTRLTVT.

Many counts were recorded for this clonotype. The chain recombines TRBV27 with TRBJ2-5, with 8 bases aligning to TRBD1. This CDR3 contains 16 residues. CDR1 MNHEY and CDR2 SMNVEV come from the germline V gene (reference sequence). Unmatched junction bases numbered 10, after V lost 5 bases and J lost 2 bases. CDR3 protein: CASSPWTGQEQETQYF. The CDR3 DNA is TGTGCCAGCAGTCCTTGGACAGGGCAGGAGCAAGAGACCCAGTACTTC.

This clonotype was detected only a few times. This chain links TRBV27 with TRBJ2-7; 7 bases map to TRBD1. V dropped 0 bases and J dropped 5; count of bases not matched to a gene: 7. From germline, CDR1 is MNHEY and CDR2 SMNVEV (reference sequence). The CDR3 loop spans 15 amino acids. Here the CDR3 DNA reads TGTGCCAGCAGTTTATCGGACAGGCCCGGGGACGAGCAGTACTTC. Its protein product is CASSLSDRPGDEQYF.